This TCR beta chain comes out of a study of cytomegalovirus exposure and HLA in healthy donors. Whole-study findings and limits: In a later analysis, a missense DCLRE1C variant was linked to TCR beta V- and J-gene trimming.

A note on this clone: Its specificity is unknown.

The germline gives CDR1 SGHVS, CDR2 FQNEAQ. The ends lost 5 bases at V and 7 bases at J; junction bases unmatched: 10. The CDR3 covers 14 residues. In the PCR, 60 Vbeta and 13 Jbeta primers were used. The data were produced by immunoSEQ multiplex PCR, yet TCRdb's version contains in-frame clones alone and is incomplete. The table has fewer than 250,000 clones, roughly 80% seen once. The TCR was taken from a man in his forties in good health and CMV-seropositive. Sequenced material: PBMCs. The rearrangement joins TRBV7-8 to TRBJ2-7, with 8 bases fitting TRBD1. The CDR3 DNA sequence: TGTGCCAGCAGCGCCACCGGGACAGGCCCAGAGCAGTACTTC. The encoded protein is CASSATGTGPEQYF.